This TCR beta chain appears in the sequencing data of a study of T cells in localized non-small cell lung cancer. Study results and caveats: Uninvolved adjacent lung showed peak T cell clonality, exceeding tumor. Multi-region tumor sequencing was not done, so intratumor heterogeneity could not be excluded. A median of approximately 50 of the top 100 tumor clones appeared in adjacent lung, which was paired and uninvolved. Prolonged overall survival went with higher T cell density in the blood.

V trimming: 3 bases; J trimming: 4 bases; junction bases outside the gene matches: 11. The CDR3 spans 16 residues. CDR1 and CDR2 (germline): SGHNT, YENEEA. Generated by immunoSEQ multiplex PCR, the TCRdb table keeps only in-frame clones and is missing some. The sample has 3,500 to 4,500 clones, over 20% seen once; the top ten hold around 5.2%. On this clone: The antigen is unknown.

This receptor was taken from a female donor of 60 years or more with stage I lung adenocarcinoma. The source was lung tumor tissue, collected before any cancer treatment. V is TRBV11-3 and J is TRBJ2-7, with 8 positions matching TRBD1. CDR3 amino acids: CASSLGLGRGQYEQYF. CDR3 nucleotides: TGTGCCAGCAGCTTGGGTCTCGGCAGGGGGCAGTACGAGCAGTACTTC. Looking up the rest from reference TRBV11-3 and TRBJ2-7 gives the full variable domain: EAGVVQSPRYKIIEKKQPVAFWCNPISGHNTLYWYLQNLGQGPELLIRYENEEAVDDSQLPKDRFSAERLKGVDSTLKIQPAELGDSAVYLCASSLGLGRGQYEQYFGPGTRLTVT.